The next 29 T cell receptor beta chains were all read from a single sample in a study of regulatory T cells in long-lasting Graves disease. Time point specified: newly diagnosed GD, antithyroid drugs for less than 3 months. The TCR library was prepared using RNA isolated from PBMCs. Construction of TCR beta libraries relied on iRepertoire HTBI primers and on Arm-PCR targeting CDR3 regions. TCRdb ran MiXCR on the multiplex PCR reads and lists one entry per CDR3 protein. This table holds over 450,000 distinct CDR3 sequences, approximately 12% found once. These data also featured in a second study, about T cells in Graves' hyperthyroidism and ophthalmopathy.

Here the sequenced sample was peripheral blood mononuclear cells (PBMCs), taken at new diagnosis, from a patient treated with antithyroid drugs. The receptors were gathered from a woman younger than 45 with Graves disease.

This clonotype has at least ten counts. The chain employs TRBV11-1 and TRBJ2-7; D is unresolved. This CDR3 spans 15 amino acids. Germline-derived CDR1 and CDR2 are SGHAT and FQDESV (reference sequence). Deletions cut 1 base from V and 0 bases from J, with 10 bases between. CDR3 in amino acids: CASSLVYDNSYEQYF. CDR3 bases: TGTGCCAGCAGCTTAGTCTACGACAACTCCTACGAGCAGTACTTC.

This clonotype has a count of ten or more. This sequence joins TRBV6-2 or TRBV6-3 and TRBJ1-1; D is unresolved. CDR3 length: 13 amino acids. The V end lost 2 bases, the J end lost 5 bases, and 9 bases lay between the germline ends. The germline gives CDR1 MNHEY, CDR2 SVGEGT. The CDR3 sequence is CASSYVLGTEAFF. DNA of the CDR3: TGTGCCAGCAGTTACGTGTTGGGGACTGAAGCTTTCTTT.

This clonotype was recorded many times. This rearrangement joins TRBV7-8 to TRBJ2-7, with 8 bases identical to TRBD2. Per germline, CDR1 SGHVS and CDR2 FQNEAQ. With V trimmed by 3 bases and J by 0 bases, 10 bases remained unmatched. The CDR3 runs to 17 residues. CDR3 in amino acids: CASSFGASGRLSYEQYF. The CDR3 bases are TGTGCCAGCAGCTTTGGGGCTAGCGGGCGACTCTCCTACGAGCAGTACTTC.

This clonotype was seen at least ten times. The chain employs TRBV6-1 and TRBJ2-7; 12 positions agree with TRBD2. Germline CDR1 reads MNHNS; CDR2 reads SASEGT. Trimming at V came to 4 bases and at J to 3 bases, leaving 4 bases not matched to a gene. The CDR3 sequence is 15 residues long. This CDR3 reads CASSGGTSGRYEQYF. The CDR3, as DNA: TGTGCCAGCAGTGGGGGGACTAGCGGGCGCTACGAGCAGTACTTC.

In this sample, this clonotype turned up many times. This CDR3 reads CASSLGPVRYEQYF. Here the CDR3 DNA reads TGTGCCAGCAGCCTCGGACCCGTTCGCTACGAGCAGTACTTC. This chain connects TRBV3-1 to TRBJ2-7; no reliable D call. Per germline, CDR1 LGHDT and CDR2 YNNKEL (reference sequence). Trimming stripped 4 bases from V and 3 bases from J, with 13 bases between. This CDR3 region has 14 residues.

With regard to this clonotype: One junction end disagrees with the germline gene, perhaps due to a read error. The chain couples TRBV2 to TRBJ2-3, with D perhaps matching TRBD2 (6 bases). The J call is in doubt because the DNA end fits TRBJ2-7 better. Germline-derived CDR1 and CDR2 are SNHLY and FYNNEI. The CDR3 consists of 12 residues. The CDR3 spells CASSGEDYGQYF. The DNA for the CDR3 is TGTGCCAGCAGTGGGGAGGACTACGGGCAGTACTTC.

This clonotype was found a few times. The V call is TRBV20-1, the J call TRBJ2-3, with D tentatively TRBD1 (5 bases). The CDR3 covers 14 residues. Germline-derived CDR1 and CDR2 are DFQATT and SNEGSKA (reference sequence). Trimming took 1 base from V and 3 from J, leaving 11 bases between them. The CDR3 reads CSARGAGQTDTQYF. DNA for the CDR3: TGCAGTGCTAGAGGGGCAGGGCAGACAGATACGCAGTATTTT.

Ten or more counts support this clonotype. The chain is built from TRBV12-3 or TRBV12-4 and TRBJ1-6, with D possibly matching TRBD1 (5 bases). This CDR3 has 18 residues. Between the trimmed V and J ends, which lost 2 bases and 6 bases, there was a span of 20 bases. CDR3 in amino acids: CASSLFVGVGRGNSPLHF. As DNA, the CDR3 is TGTGCCAGCAGTTTATTTGTGGGAGTAGGTAGGGGTAATTCACCCCTCCACTTT.

This clonotype was counted many times. The J gene is TRBJ1-5, the V gene TRBV2, with D unresolved. V lost 6 bases, J lost 7 bases, and 19 bases lay in between. From germline, CDR1 is SNHLY and CDR2 FYNNEI. This CDR3 has 15 amino acids. CDR3 nucleotide sequence: TGTGCCAGCAGCCAAATACGGGGTATAGACCAGCCCCAGCATTTT. Protein product: CASSQIRGIDQPQHF.

The gene calls are TRBV7-9 and TRBJ1-6; D gene uncertain. Germline-derived CDR1 and CDR2 are SEHNR and FQNEAQ (reference sequence). The CDR3 length is 13 residues. The V gene lost 5 bases and the J gene lost 8 bases, with 10 bases spanning the gap. The CDR3 protein is CASSRTGDSPLHF. CDR3 bases: TGTGCCAGCAGCCGAACGGGTGATTCACCCCTCCACTTT.

A few counts support this clonotype. This sequence joins TRBV19 and TRBJ2-7; 7 bases agree with TRBD2. This CDR3 has 13 amino acids. After removal of 2 bases from V and 7 bases from J, the junction contained 5 bases not matched to a gene. Germline values: CDR1 LNHDA, CDR2 SQIVND (reference sequence). The DNA of the CDR3 is TGTGCCAGTAGTATAATTGGGGGGGGTGAGCAGTACTTC. Protein: CASSIIGGGEQYF.

This chain connects TRBV6-2 or TRBV6-3 to TRBJ1-4; possibly TRBD1 for D (6 bases). The length of the CDR3 is 13 residues. The germline V and J ends were trimmed by 8 bases and 2 bases, with 9 bases remaining between them. CDR1 MNHEY and CDR2 SVGEGT come from the germline V gene. The CDR3 spells CASARGTNEKLFF. CDR3 in DNA: TGTGCCAGCGCGAGGGGGACTAATGAAAAACTGTTTTTT.

This chain connects TRBV27 to TRBJ2-2; TRBD1 might be the D (6 bases). CDR3 length: 13 amino acids. The V gene's germline CDR1 is MNHEY and CDR2 SMNVEV (reference sequence). V was shortened by 4 bases and J by 8 bases, with 11 bases between the two germline ends. The CDR3 loop reads CASSSYRAGELFF. CDR3 nucleotide sequence: TGTGCCAGCAGTTCCTACAGGGCTGGGGAGCTGTTTTTT.

This chain connects TRBV5-1 to TRBJ1-5; possible D gene TRBD1, 5 bases. The CDR3 runs 14 residues. The germline gives CDR1 SGHRS, CDR2 YFSETQ. Trimming took off 3 bases at V and 3 bases at J, with 10 bases between the two ends. CDR3: CASSWDSDNQPQHF. For the CDR3, the DNA is TGCGCCAGCAGCTGGGACTCAGACAATCAGCCCCAGCATTTT.

This clonotype was seen ten or more times. In nucleotides, the CDR3 is TGTGCCAGCAGGGAGGACCCCAATGAAAAACTGTTTTTT. Amino acids: CASREDPNEKLFF. V usage is TRBV28 and J usage is TRBJ1-4; D unresolved. V lost 6 bases, J lost 5 bases, and 10 bases lay in between. CDR1 and CDR2 (germline): MDHEN, SYDVKM. The CDR3 is 13 amino acids.

The chain combines TRBV7-9 with TRBJ2-1; possible D gene TRBD1, 6 bases. The CDR3 has 14 amino acids. The germline CDR1 and CDR2 sequences are SEHNR and FQNEAQ (reference sequence). Trimming took off 5 bases at V and 7 bases at J, with 15 bases between the two ends. CDR3 sequence: CASSPRGIPNEQFF. DNA for the CDR3: TGTGCCAGCAGCCCAAGGGGGATCCCGAATGAGCAGTTCTTC.

V is TRBV4-1 and J is TRBJ2-7; no definite D call. The V gene's germline CDR1 is MGHRA and CDR2 YSYEKL. The length of the CDR3 is 14 residues. Deletions cut 3 bases from V and 5 bases from J, with 14 bases between. The chain's CDR3 is CASSQDRGINEQYF. The DNA for the CDR3 is TGCGCCAGCAGCCAGGACCGTGGAATCAACGAGCAGTACTTC.

This clonotype came up a few times. The rearrangement joins TRBV7-9 to TRBJ1-3, with D unclear. Deletions cut 0 bases from V and 2 bases from J, with 8 bases between. Germline assignment: CDR1 SEHNR and CDR2 FQNEAQ (reference sequence). CDR3 length: 15 residues. The CDR3 DNA reads as TGTGCCAGCAGCTTAGCAGGGTCCGCTGGAAACACCATATATTTT. Protein: CASSLAGSAGNTIYF.

This clonotype was found many times. The chain employs TRBV12-3 or TRBV12-4 and TRBJ2-7, with TRBD1 identical over 7 bases. This CDR3 spans 15 amino acids. Losses at the gene ends were 5 bases for V and 3 bases for J; bases not matched to a gene: 10. This chain's CDR3 is CASSLIDRAIYEQYF. The CDR3, as DNA: TGTGCCAGCAGTCTAATCGACAGGGCGATCTACGAGCAGTACTTC.

Ten or more counts support this clonotype. The V call is TRBV11-2, the J call TRBJ1-4, with a weak D call TRBD1 (6 bases). The CDR3 length is 14 residues. V was trimmed by 5 bases and J by 8 bases, leaving 15 bases between them. The V gene's germline CDR1 is SGHAT and CDR2 FQNNGV. Written as DNA, the CDR3 is TGTGCCAGCAGCCCCAGGGGAATTCGGGAAAAACTGTTTTTT. The encoded protein is CASSPRGIREKLFF.

The rearrangement uses TRBV4-1 and TRBJ2-1; D is undetermined. This CDR3 has 14 amino acids. Looked up from germline, CDR1 is MGHRA and CDR2 is YSYEKL. V was cut by 0 bases and J by 9 bases, with 12 bases left in between. The CDR3 bases are TGCGCCAGCAGCCAAGAAGGTCGACGGAGTGAGCAGTTCTTC. Translating it yields CASSQEGRRSEQFF.

This clonotype was recorded many times. V usage is TRBV2 and J usage is TRBJ2-5; 7 bases map to TRBD1. The CDR3 loop spans 12 amino acids. Germline-derived CDR1 and CDR2 are SNHLY and FYNNEI. Losses at the gene ends were 6 bases for V and 4 bases for J; bases not matched to a gene: 2. DNA for the CDR3: TGTGCCAGCAGAACAGGGGCAGAGACCCAGTACTTC. This translates into CASRTGAETQYF.

The table lists this clonotype with many counts. The V call is TRBV29-1, the J call TRBJ2-1, with 7 positions matching TRBD2. The CDR3 totals 14 residues. Germline CDR1 reads SQVTM; CDR2 reads ANQGSEA. V lost 1 base to trimming and J lost 3 bases; unmatched junction nucleotides: 3. The CDR3 sequence is CSVEGDYFYNEQFF. The CDR3 bases are TGCAGCGTTGAAGGGGACTATTTCTACAATGAGCAGTTCTTC.

In this sample, this clonotype turned up many times. The rearrangement uses TRBV2 and TRBJ1-1; D ambiguous. Germline V lookup: CDR1 SNHLY, CDR2 FYNNEI. The length of the CDR3 is 12 residues. Trimming shortened V by 7 bases and J by 5 bases, and 11 bases separated the two germline ends. The CDR3 DNA is TGTGCCAGCATAATTTTGGGGACTGAAGCTTTCTTT. Translating gives CASIILGTEAFF.

V is TRBV2 and J is TRBJ2-5; a possible D gene is TRBD1 (6 bases). The V gene lost 2 bases and the J gene lost 1 base, with 8 bases spanning the gap. Germline values: CDR1 SNHLY, CDR2 FYNNEI. The CDR3 is 14 amino acids. In DNA form, the CDR3 reads TGTGCCAGCAGTGAACAGGGGACCCAAGAGACCCAGTACTTC. It translates to CASSEQGTQETQYF.

This clonotype occurred a few times. V is TRBV3-1 and J is TRBJ1-1; TRBD1 might be the D (5 bases). The germline gives CDR1 LGHDT, CDR2 YNNKEL (reference sequence). The V end was cut by 4 bases, the J end by 1 base, with 16 bases between. CDR3 length equals 16 residues. The CDR3 nucleotides read TGTGCCAGCAGCCGACAATCCGGACAAGGGAACACTGAAGCTTTCTTT. This sequence encodes CASSRQSGQGNTEAFF.

This clonotype was counted at least ten times. V gene TRBV2 combines with J gene TRBJ2-7; D is perhaps TRBD2 (5 bases). Germline V gene lookup returns CDR1 SNHLY and CDR2 FYNNEI. Trimming shortened V by 4 bases and J by 8 bases, and 21 bases separated the two germline ends. This CDR3 spans 15 amino acids. As DNA, the CDR3 is TGTGCCAGCAGTGGCGGTAAAAGGAGGCAGTCGAAGCAGTACTTC. Residues: CASSGGKRRQSKQYF.

This clonotype was found many times. The chain uses TRBV6-2 or TRBV6-3 and TRBJ1-1; D may be TRBD1 (6 bases). Germline V gene data show CDR1 as MNHEY and CDR2 as SVGEGT. Trimming took off 0 bases at V and 5 bases at J, with 16 bases between the two ends. The CDR3 has 16 residues. The CDR3 DNA sequence: TGTGCCAGCAGTTACTCGGGGGCCCGAGGGCGAACTGAAGCTTTCTTT. Its protein is CASSYSGARGRTEAFF.

This clonotype was counted many times. V gene TRBV5-1 combines with J gene TRBJ2-5, with TRBD2 identical over 9 bases. After removal of 8 bases from V and 1 base from J, the junction contained 6 bases not matched to a gene. CDR3 length equals 14 residues. Germline V gives CDR1 SGHRS, CDR2 YFSETQ. CDR3 DNA: TGCGCCAGTTCGCTAGCGGGGATCCAAGAGACCCAGTACTTC. Protein product: CASSLAGIQETQYF.